This T cell receptor beta chain emerged from a study of blood T cell repertoires in COVID-19. Some clones are missing from TCRdb's copy, which holds only in-frame ones; the method was immunoSEQ multiplex PCR. The table lists 200,000 or so clones, 70% to 85% of them singletons. The CDR3 length is 13 residues. Looked up from germline, CDR1 is SGHDT and CDR2 is YYEEEE. Deletions cut 2 bases from V and 11 bases from J, with 15 bases between. The sequenced material came from peripheral blood. The chain couples TRBV5-6 to TRBJ2-3; D may be TRBD2 (7 bases). This clonotype was sampled from a human donor with acute or convalescent COVID-19. The donor label of this sample is uncertain. CDR3 sequence: CASSFWRGGKQYF. The DNA of the CDR3 is TGTGCCAGCAGCTTTTGGAGGGGGGGTAAGCAGTATTTT.